This passage covers 5 T cell receptor beta chains from one sample sequenced in a study of blood T cells in healthy people across ages. With a J-beta primer mix and a sample-barcoded 5' primer, a second PCR ran about 6 to 11 cycles. TCRdb reprocessed the 5' RACE reads with MiXCR, giving one entry per CDR3 protein. The sample includes 1.5 million to 2 million distinct CDR3 sequences, just under 50% of them seen just once. The sequencing sample was made of blood. Receptor source: a woman in her thirties or forties in good health.

The chain joins TRBV14 to TRBJ1-2; D not resolved. The CDR3 runs 13 residues. Germline V lookup: CDR1 SGHDN, CDR2 FVKESK. The V end was cut by 2 bases, the J end by 5 bases, with 9 bases between. The CDR3 loop reads CASSQTDLYGYTF. The CDR3, as DNA: TGTGCCAGCAGCCAAACAGACCTATATGGCTACACCTTC.

This clonotype occurred a few times. J is TRBJ1-2 and V is TRBV5-1; TRBD1 is a possible D gene (6 bases). Trimming removed 1 base from V and 4 bases from J, with 20 bases in between. Germline assignment: CDR1 SGHRS and CDR2 YFSETQ. The length of the CDR3 is 17 residues. The CDR3 region is CASSLNLGGTPSYGYTF. CDR3 DNA: TGCGCCAGCAGCTTGAATCTGGGGGGGACACCAAGCTATGGCTACACCTTC.

This clonotype was seen a handful of times. The germline gene is not matched at one end of the junction; a read error may be the cause. The gene calls are TRBV29-1 and TRBJ1-2; D remains unclear. This CDR3 comprises 14 residues. The germline gives CDR1 SQVTM, CDR2 ANQGSEA. In nucleotides, the CDR3 is TGCAGCGTTGACTATCTCGGAATGTCCTATGTCTACACCTTC. It is translated as CSVDYLGMSYVYTF.

Only a few counts were recorded for this clonotype. This chain links TRBV20-1 with TRBJ2-3, with 7 bases fitting TRBD2. J lost 9 bases, V lost 6 bases, and 15 bases had no gene match. This CDR3 comprises 14 residues. Germline assignment: CDR1 DFQATT and CDR2 SNEGSKA (reference sequence). The CDR3 reads CSARTRMFDYTQYF. In nucleotides, the CDR3 is TGCAGTGCGCGGACTAGGATGTTTGATTACACGCAGTATTTT.

This clonotype was seen ten or more times. The chain recombines TRBV27 with TRBJ2-7; D perhaps matches TRBD2 (6 bases). V was cut by 6 bases and J by 5 bases, with 11 bases left in between. The CDR3 loop spans 12 amino acids. Germline V gene data show CDR1 as MNHEY and CDR2 as SMNVEV (reference sequence). The CDR3 bases are TGTGCCAGCAGCTTACGGGGGAACGAGCAGTACTTC. Translated, it gives CASSLRGNEQYF.